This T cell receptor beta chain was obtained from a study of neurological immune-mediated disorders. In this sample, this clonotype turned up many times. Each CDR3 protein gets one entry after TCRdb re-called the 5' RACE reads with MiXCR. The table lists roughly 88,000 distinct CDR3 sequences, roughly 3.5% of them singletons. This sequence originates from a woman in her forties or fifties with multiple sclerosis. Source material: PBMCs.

The CDR3 sequence is CASSRSARDKREKLFF. The DNA for the CDR3 is TGCGCCAGCAGCCGCAGTGCCAGGGACAAGAGAGAAAAACTGTTTTTT. This chain connects TRBV4-3 to TRBJ1-4, with TRBD1 as a possible D gene (6 bases). CDR1 and CDR2 from the germline V gene are LGHNA and YSLEER. The CDR3 extends over 16 amino acids. Trimming removed 4 bases from V and 8 bases from J, with 20 bases in between.